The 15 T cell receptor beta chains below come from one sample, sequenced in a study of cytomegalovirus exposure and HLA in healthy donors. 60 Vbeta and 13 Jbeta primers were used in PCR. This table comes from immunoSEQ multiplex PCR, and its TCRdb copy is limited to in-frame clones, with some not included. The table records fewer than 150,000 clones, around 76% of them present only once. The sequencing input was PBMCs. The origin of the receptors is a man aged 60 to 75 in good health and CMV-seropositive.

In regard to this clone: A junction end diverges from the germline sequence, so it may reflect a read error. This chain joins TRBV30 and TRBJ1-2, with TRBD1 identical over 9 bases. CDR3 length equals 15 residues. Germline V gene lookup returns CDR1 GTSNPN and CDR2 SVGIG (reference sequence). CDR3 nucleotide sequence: TGTGCCTGGAGTGGCCTACAGGGGGCATTGGGTGGCTGCACCTTC. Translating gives CAWSGLQGALGGCTF.

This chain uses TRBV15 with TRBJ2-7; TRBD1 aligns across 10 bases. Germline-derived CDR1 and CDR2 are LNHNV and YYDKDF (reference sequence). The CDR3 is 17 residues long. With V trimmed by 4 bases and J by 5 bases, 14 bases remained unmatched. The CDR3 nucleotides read TGTGCCACCAGCAAGCGGTACACCGGGACAGGGGTCAACGAGCAGTACTTC. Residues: CATSKRYTGTGVNEQYF.

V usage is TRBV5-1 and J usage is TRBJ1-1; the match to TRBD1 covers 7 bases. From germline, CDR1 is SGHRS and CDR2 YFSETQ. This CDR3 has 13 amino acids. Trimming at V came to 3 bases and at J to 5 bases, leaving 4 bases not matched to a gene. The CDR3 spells CASSWRQGTEAFF. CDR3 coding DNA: TGCGCCAGCAGCTGGAGACAGGGTACTGAAGCTTTCTTT.

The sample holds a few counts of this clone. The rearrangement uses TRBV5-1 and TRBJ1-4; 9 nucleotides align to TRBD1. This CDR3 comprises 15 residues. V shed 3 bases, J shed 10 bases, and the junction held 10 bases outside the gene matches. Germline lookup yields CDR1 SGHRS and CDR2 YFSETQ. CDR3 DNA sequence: TGCGCCAGCAGCTCATCACCGGGACAGGGAGGAAAACTGTTTTTT. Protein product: CASSSSPGQGGKLFF. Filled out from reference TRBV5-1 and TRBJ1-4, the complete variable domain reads KAGVTQTPRYLIKTRGQQVTLSCSPISGHRSVSWYQQTPGQGLQFLFEYFSETQRNKGNFPGRFSGRQFSNSRSEMNVSTLELGDSALYLCASSSSPGQGGKLFFGSGTQLSVL.

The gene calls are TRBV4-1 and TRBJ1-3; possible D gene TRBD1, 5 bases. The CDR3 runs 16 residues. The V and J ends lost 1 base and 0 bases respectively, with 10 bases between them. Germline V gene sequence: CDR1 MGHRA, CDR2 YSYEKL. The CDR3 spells CASSQVKGISGNTIYF. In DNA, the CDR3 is TGCGCCAGCAGCCAAGTGAAGGGGATCTCTGGAAACACCATATATTTT.

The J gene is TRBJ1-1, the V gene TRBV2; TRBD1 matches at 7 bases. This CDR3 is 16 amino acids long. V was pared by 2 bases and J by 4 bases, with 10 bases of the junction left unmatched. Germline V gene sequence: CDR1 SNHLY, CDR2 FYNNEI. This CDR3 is CASSEPGQLVGTEAFF. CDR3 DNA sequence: TGTGCCAGCAGTGAACCGGGACAGTTGGTAGGCACTGAAGCTTTCTTT.

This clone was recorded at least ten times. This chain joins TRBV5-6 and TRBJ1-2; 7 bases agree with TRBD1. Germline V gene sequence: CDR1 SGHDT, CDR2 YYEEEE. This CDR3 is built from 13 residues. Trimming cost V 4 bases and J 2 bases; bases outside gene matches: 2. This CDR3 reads CASSQQGNYGYTF. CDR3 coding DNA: TGTGCCAGCAGCCAACAGGGGAACTATGGCTACACCTTC.

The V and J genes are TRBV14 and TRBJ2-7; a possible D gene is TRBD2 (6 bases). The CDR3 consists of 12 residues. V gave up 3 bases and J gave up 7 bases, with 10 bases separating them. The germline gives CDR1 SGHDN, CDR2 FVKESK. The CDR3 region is CASSQYSGEQYF. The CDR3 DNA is TGTGCCAGCAGCCAGTACAGCGGGGAGCAGTACTTC.

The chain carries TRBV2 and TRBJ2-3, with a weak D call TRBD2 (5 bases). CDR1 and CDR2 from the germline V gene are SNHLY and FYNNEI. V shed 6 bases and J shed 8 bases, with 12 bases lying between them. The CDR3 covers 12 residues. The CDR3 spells CASSPSGGTQYF. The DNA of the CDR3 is TGTGCCAGCAGCCCAAGTGGAGGTACGCAGTATTTT.

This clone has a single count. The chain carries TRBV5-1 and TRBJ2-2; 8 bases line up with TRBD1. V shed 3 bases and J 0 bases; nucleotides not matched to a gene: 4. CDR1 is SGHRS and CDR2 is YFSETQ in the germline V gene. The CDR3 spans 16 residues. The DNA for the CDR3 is TGCGCCAGCAGCTCCAGGACAGGGACGAACACCGGGGAGCTGTTTTTT. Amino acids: CASSSRTGTNTGELFF.

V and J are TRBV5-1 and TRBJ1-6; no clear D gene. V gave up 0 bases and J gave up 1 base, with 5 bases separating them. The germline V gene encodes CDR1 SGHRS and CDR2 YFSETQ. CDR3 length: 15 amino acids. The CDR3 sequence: CASSLDRSYNSPLHF. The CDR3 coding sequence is TGCGCCAGCAGCTTGGACAGATCCTATAATTCACCCCTCCACTTT.

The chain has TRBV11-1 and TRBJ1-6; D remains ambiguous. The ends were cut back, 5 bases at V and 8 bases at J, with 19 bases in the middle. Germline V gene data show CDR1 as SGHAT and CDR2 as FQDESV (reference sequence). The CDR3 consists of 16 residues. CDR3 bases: TGTGCCAGCAGCACCCGAGAAACGAGGGCGGATTCACCCCTCCACTTT. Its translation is CASSTRETRADSPLHF. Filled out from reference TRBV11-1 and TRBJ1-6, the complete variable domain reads EAEVAQSPRYKITEKSQAVAFWCDPISGHATLYWYRQILGQGPELLVQFQDESVVDDSQLPKDRFSAERLKGVDSTLKIQPAELGDSAMYLCASSTRETRADSPLHFGNGTRLTVT.

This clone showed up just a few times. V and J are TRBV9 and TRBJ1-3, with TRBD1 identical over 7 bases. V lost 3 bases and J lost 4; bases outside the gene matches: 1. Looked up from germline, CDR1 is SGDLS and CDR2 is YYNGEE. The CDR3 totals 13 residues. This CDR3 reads CASSATGGNTIYF. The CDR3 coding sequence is TGTGCCAGCAGCGCGACAGGGGGAAACACCATATATTTT.

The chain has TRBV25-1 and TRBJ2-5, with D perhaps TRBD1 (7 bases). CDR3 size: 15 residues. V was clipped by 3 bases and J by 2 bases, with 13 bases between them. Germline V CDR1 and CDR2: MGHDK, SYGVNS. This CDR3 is CASSEGRGAQETQYF. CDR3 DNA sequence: TGTGCCAGCAGTGAGGGCAGGGGGGCTCAAGAGACCCAGTACTTC.

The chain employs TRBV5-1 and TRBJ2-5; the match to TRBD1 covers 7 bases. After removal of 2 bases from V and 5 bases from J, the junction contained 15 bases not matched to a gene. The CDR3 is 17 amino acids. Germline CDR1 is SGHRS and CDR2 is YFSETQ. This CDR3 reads CASSFLPVSGGKETQYF. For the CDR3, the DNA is TGCGCCAGCAGCTTTTTGCCTGTGTCAGGGGGTAAGGAGACCCAGTACTTC.